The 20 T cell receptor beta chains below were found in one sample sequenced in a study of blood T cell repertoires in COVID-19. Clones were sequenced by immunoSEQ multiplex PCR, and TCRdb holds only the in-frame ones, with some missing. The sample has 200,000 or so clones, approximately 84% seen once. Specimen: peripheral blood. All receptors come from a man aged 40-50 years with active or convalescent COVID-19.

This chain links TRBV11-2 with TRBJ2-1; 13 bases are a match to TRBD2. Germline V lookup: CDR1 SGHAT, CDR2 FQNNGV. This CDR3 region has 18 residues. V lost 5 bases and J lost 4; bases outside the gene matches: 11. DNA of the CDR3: TGTGCCAGCAGCCCGGGACTAGCGGGGAGGCGGGTATACAATGAGCAGTTCTTC. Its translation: CASSPGLAGRRVYNEQFF.

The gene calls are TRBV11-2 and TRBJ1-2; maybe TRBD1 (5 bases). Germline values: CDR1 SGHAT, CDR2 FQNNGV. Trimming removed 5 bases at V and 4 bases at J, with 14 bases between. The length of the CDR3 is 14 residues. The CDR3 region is CASSPQTAGYGYTF. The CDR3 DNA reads TGTGCCAGCAGCCCACAGACAGCGGGCTATGGCTACACCTTC.

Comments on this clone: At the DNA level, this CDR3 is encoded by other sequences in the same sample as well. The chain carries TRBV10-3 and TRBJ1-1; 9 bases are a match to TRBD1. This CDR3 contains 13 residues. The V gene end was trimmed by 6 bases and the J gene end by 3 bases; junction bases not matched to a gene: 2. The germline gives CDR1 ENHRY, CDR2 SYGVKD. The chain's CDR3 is CAISRTGDTEAFF. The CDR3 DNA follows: TGTGCCATCAGCCGGACAGGGGACACTGAAGCTTTCTTT.

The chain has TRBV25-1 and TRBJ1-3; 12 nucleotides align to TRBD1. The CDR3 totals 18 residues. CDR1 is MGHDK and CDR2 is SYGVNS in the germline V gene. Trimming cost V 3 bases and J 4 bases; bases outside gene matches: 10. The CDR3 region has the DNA TGTGCCAGCAGTGAGGGGACAGGGGGCCCTCCAGGAGGAAACACCATATATTTT. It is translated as CASSEGTGGPPGGNTIYF.

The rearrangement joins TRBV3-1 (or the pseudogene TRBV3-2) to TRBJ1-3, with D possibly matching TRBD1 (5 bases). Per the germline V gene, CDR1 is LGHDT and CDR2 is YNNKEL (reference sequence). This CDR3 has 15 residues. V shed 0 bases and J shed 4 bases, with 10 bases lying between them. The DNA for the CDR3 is TGTGCCAGCAGCCAAGATAACAGGCCAGGAAACACCATATATTTT. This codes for CASSQDNRPGNTIYF.

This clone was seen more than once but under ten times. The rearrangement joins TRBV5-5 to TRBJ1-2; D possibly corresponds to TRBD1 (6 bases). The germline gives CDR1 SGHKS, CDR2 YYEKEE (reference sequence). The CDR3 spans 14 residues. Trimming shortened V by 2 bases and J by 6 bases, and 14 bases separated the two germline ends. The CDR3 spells CASSLTYRVNGYTF. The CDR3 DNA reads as TGTGCCAGCAGCTTAACCTACAGGGTAAATGGCTACACCTTC.

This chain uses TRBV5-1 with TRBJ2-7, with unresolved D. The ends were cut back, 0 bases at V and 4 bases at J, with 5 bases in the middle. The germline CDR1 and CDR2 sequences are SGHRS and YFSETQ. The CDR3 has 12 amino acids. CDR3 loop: CASSLGVYEQYF. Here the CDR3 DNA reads TGCGCCAGCAGCTTGGGAGTTTACGAGCAGTACTTC.

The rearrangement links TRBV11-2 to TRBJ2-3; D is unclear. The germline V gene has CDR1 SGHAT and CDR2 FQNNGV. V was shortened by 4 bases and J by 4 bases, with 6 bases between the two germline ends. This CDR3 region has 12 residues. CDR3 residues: CASSSLSDTQYF. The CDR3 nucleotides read TGTGCCAGCAGCTCCTTGTCAGATACGCAGTATTTT.

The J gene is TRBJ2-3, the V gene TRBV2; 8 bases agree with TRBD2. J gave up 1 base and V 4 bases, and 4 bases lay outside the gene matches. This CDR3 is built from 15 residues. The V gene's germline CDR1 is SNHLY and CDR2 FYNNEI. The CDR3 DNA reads TGTGCCAGCAGTGCAAGGCGGGGGGGCACAGATACGCAGTATTTT. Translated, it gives CASSARRGGTDTQYF.

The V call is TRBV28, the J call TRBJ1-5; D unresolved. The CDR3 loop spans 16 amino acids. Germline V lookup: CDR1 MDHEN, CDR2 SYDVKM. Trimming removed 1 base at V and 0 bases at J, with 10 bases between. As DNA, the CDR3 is TGTGCCAGCAGTTTATTGTGGCACATTAGCAATCAGCCCCAGCATTTT. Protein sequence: CASSLLWHISNQPQHF.

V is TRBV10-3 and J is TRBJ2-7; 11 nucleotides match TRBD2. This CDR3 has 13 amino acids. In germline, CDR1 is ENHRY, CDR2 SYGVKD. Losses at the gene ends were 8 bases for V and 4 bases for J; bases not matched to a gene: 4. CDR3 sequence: CAISGTSGYEQYF. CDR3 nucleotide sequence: TGTGCCATCTCAGGGACTAGCGGATACGAGCAGTACTTC.

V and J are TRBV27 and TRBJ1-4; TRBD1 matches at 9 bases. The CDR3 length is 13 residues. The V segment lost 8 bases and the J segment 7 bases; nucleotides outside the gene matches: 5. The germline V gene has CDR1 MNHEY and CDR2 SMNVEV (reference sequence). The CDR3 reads CASGTGGSEKLFF. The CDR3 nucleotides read TGTGCCAGCGGTACAGGGGGCTCTGAAAAACTGTTTTTT.

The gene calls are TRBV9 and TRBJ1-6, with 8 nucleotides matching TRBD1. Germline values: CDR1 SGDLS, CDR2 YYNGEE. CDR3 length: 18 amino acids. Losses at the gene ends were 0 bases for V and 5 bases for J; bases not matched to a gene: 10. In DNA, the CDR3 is TGTGCCAGCAGCGTAGGGCCCCCAGGACAGGGAAATAATTCACCCCTCCACTTT. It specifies CASSVGPPGQGNNSPLHF.

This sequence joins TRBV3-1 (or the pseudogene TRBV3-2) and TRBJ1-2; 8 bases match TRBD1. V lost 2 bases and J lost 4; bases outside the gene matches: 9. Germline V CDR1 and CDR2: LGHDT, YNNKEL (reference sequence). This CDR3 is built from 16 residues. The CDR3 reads CASSQWDRRQIYGYTF. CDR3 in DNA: TGTGCCAGCAGCCAATGGGACAGGCGCCAAATCTATGGCTACACCTTC.

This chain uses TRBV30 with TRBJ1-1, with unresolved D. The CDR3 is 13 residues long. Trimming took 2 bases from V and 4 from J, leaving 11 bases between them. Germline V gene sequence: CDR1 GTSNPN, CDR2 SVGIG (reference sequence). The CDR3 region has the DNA TGTGCCTGGAGTTATAGAGGGCCCACTGAAGCTTTCTTT. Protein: CAWSYRGPTEAFF.

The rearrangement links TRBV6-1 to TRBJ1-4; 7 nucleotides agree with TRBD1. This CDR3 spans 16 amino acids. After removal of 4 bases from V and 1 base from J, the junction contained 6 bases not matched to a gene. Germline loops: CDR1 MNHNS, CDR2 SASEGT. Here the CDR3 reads CASSVGTALTNEKLFF. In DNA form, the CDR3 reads TGTGCCAGCAGTGTAGGGACAGCTTTAACTAATGAAAAACTGTTTTTT.

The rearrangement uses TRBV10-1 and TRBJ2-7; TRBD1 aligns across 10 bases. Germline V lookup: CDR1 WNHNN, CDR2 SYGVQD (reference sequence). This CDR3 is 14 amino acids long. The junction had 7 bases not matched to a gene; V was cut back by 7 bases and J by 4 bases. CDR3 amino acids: CASKPGQGMYEQYF. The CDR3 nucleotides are TGCGCCAGCAAACCGGGACAGGGGATGTACGAGCAGTACTTC.

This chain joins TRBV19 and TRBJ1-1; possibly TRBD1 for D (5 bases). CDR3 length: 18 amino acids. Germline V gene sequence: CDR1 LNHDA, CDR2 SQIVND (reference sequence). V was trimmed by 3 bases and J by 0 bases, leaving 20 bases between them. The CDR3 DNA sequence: TGTGCCAGTAGTATCCGATCTTCGAGGCGACAGTTGAACACTGAAGCTTTCTTT. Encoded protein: CASSIRSSRRQLNTEAFF.

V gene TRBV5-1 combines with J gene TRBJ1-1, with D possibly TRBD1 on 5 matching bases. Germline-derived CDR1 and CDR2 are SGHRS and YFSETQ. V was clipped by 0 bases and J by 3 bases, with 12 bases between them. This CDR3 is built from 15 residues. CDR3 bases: TGCGCCAGCAGCTTGGGAAGTACGGGGGACACTGAAGCTTTCTTT. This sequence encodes CASSLGSTGDTEAFF.

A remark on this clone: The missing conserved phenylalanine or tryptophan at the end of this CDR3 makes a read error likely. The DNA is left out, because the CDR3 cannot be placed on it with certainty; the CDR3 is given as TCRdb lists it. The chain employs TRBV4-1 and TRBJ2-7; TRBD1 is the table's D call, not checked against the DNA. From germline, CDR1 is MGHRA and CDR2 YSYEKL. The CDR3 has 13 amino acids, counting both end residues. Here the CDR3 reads CASSPIPTGTGVI.